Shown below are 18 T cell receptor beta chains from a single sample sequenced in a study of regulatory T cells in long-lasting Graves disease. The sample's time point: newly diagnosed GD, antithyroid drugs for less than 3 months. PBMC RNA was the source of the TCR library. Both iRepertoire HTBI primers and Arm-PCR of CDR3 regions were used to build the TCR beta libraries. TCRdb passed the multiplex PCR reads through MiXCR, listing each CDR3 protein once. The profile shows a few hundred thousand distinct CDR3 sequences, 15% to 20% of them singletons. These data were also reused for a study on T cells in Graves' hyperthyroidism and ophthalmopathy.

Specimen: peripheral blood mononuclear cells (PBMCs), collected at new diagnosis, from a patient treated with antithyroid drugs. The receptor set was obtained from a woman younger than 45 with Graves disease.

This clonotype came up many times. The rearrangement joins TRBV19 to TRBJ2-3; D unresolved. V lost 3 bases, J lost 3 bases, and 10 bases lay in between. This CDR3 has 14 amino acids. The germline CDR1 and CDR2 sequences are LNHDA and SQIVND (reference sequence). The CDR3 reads CASSIGPSTDTQYF. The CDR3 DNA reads TGTGCCAGTAGTATTGGGCCGTCAACAGATACGCAGTATTTT.

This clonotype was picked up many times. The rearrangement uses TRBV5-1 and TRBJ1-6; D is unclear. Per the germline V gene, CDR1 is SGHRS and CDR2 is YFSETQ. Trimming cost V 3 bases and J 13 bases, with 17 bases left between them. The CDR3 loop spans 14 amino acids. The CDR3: CASSYETRAGPLHF. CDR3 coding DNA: TGCGCCAGCAGCTACGAGACGAGGGCAGGCCCCCTCCACTTT.

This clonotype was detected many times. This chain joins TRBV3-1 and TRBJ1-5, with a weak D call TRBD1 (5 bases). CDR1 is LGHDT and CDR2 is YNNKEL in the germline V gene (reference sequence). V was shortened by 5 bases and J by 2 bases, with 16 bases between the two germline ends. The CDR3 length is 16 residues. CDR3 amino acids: CASSAGRGMGNQPQHF. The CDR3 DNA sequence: TGTGCCAGCAGCGCGGGGCGAGGGATGGGCAATCAGCCCCAGCATTTT. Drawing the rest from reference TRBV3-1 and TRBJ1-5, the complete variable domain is DTAVSQTPKYLVTQMGNDKSIKCEQNLGHDTMYWYKQDSKKFLKIMFSYNNKELIINETVPNRFSPKSPDKAHLNLHINSLELGDSAVYFCASSAGRGMGNQPQHFGDGTRLSIL.

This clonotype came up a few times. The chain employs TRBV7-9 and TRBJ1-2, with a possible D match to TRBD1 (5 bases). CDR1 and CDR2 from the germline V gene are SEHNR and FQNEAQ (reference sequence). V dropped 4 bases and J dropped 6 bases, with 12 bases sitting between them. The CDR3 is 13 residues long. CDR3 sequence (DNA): TGTGCCAGCAGCTCCCAGCCGGGGGATGGCTACACCTTC. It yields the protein CASSSQPGDGYTF.

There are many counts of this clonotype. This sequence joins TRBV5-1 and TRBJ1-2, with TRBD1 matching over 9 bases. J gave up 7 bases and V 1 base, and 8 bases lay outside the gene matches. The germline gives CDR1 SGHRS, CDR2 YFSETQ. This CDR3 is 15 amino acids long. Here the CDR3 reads CASSLIEGTGSGYTF. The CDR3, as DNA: TGCGCCAGCAGCTTGATTGAAGGGACAGGGAGTGGCTACACCTTC.

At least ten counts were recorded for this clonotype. In DNA form, the CDR3 reads TGTGCCAGCAGCTTCGGTGACACCCGACGGACCCAGTACTTC. Protein product: CASSFGDTRRTQYF. The chain links TRBV5-8 to TRBJ2-4; D remains unclear. The J call may be wrong; the DNA end is better matched by TRBJ2-5. The CDR3 sequence is 14 residues long. The V gene's germline CDR1 is SGHTS and CDR2 YDEGEE.

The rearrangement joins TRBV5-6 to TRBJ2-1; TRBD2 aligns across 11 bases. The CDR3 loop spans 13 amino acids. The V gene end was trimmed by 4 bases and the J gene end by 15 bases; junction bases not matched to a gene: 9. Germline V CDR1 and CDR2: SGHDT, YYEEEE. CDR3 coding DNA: TGTGCCAGCAGCCATCAACCTAGCGGGGGGTCGTTCTTC. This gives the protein CASSHQPSGGSFF.

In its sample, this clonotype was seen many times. DNA for the CDR3: TGTGCCAGCAGCGCACCCTCCGACGAAAAACTGTTTTTT. This codes for CASSAPSDEKLFF. The chain joins TRBV9 to TRBJ1-4; D is ambiguous. Trimming shortened V by 3 bases and J by 8 bases, and 11 bases separated the two germline ends. This CDR3 contains 13 residues. Germline CDR1 SGDLS, CDR2 YYNGEE.

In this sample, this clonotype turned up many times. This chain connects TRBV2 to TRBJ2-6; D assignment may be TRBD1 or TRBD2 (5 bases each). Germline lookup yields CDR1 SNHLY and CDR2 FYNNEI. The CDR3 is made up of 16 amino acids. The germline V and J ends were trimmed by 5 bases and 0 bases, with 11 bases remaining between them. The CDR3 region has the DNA TGTGCCAGCAGTTGGGACGGCCGCTCTGGGGCCAACGTCCTGACTTTC. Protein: CASSWDGRSGANVLTF.

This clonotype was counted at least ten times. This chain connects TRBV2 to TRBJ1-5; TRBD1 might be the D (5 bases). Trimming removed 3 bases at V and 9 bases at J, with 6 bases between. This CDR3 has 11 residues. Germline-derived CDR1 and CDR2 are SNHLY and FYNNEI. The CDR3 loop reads CASSEGGPQHF. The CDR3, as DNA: TGTGCCAGCAGTGAGGGGGGGCCCCAGCATTTT.

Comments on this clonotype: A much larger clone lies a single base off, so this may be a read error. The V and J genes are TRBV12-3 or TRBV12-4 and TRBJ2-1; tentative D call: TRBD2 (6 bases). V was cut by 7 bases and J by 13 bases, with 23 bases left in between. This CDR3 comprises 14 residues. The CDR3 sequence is CASTTGGQQETQFF. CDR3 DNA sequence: TGTGCCAGCACCACAGGAGGGCAGCAAGAGACCCAGTTCTTC.

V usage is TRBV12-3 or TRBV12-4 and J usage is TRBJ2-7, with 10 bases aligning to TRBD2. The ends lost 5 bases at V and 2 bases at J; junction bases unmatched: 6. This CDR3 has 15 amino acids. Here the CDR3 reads CASSGSGGDTYEQYF. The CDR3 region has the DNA TGTGCCAGCAGTGGAAGCGGGGGGGATACCTACGAGCAGTACTTC.

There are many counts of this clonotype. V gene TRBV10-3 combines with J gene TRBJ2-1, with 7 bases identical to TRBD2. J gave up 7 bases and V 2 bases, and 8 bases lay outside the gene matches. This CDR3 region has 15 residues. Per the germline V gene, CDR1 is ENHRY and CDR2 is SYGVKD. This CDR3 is CAISEEGGGTNEQFF. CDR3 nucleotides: TGTGCCATCAGTGAGGAGGGCGGGGGTACGAATGAGCAGTTCTTC.

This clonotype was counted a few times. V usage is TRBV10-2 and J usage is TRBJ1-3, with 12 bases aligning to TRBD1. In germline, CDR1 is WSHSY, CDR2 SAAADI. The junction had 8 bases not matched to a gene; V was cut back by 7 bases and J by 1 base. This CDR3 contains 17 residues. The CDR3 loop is CASTDPGQGASGNTIYF. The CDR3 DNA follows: TGCGCCAGCACCGATCCGGGACAGGGGGCTTCTGGAAACACCATATATTTT.

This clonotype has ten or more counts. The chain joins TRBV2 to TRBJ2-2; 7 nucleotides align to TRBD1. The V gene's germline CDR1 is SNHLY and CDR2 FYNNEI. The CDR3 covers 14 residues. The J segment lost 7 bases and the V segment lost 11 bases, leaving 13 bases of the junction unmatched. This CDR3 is CAGSSEGANGELFF. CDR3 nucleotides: TGTGCCGGATCGTCAGAGGGGGCGAACGGGGAGCTGTTTTTT.

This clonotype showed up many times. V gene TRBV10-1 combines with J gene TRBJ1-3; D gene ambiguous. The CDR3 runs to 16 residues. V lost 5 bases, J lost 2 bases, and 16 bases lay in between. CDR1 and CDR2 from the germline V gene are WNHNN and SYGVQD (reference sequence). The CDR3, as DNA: TGCGCCAGCAGTCATGGAAGGGTCGAAGCTGGAAACACCATATATTTT. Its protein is CASSHGRVEAGNTIYF.

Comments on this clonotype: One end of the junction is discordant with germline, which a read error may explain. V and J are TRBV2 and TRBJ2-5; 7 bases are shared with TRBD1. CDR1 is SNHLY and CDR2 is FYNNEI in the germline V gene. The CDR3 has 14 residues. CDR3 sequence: CASNPQGIQETQCF. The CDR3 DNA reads TGTGCCAGCAACCCACAGGGGATACAAGAGACCCAGTGCTTC.

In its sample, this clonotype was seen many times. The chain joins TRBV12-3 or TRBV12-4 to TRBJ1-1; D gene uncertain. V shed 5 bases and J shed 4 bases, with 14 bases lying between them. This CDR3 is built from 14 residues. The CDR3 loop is CASSPDGGFTEAFF. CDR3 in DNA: TGTGCCAGCAGTCCAGATGGCGGGTTCACTGAAGCTTTCTTT.